These 24 T cell receptor beta chains came from one sample sequenced in a study of vaccination and CD4 T cells after COVID-19. Treatment meaning: roughly ten-day PBMC culture with coronavirus spike peptide pools or control peptides (ViraFEST assay). The Oncomine TCR Beta short-read assay was what sequenced the DNA obtained from cultured CD4+ T cells. From the PCR reads, TCRdb called clonotypes with MiXCR, one entry per CDR3 protein. Here the sample spans some 14,000 distinct CDR3 sequences, around two fifths being singletons. The antigens for these receptors are not known. The sample taken for sequencing was CD4+ T cells from blood, cultured in vitro. The receptors derive from a human donor who had recovered from COVID-19.

This clonotype was detected only a few times. The chain couples TRBV7-9 to TRBJ1-1, with D possibly being TRBD1 (5 bases). V dropped 5 bases and J dropped 2 bases, with 9 bases sitting between them. Germline V gives CDR1 SEHNR, CDR2 FQNEAQ (reference sequence). CDR3 length equals 13 residues. CDR3 amino acids: CASSLDSNTEAFF. In DNA, the CDR3 is TGTGCCAGCAGCCTTGACAGTAACACTGAAGCTTTCTTT.

This clonotype occurred once. This sequence joins TRBV6-5 and TRBJ1-1; tentative D call: TRBD1 (5 bases). The CDR3 length is 14 residues. Germline lookup yields CDR1 MNHEY and CDR2 SVGAGI. Trimming shortened V by 6 bases and J by 3 bases, and 14 bases separated the two germline ends. The CDR3 nucleotides read TGTGCCAGCAGGTACGGGGGAGGGTACACTGAAGCTTTCTTT. The encoded protein is CASRYGGGYTEAFF.

The chain couples TRBV10-3 to TRBJ1-6; TRBD1 agrees at 7 bases. After removal of 3 bases from V and 3 bases from J, the junction contained 8 bases not matched to a gene. The germline CDR1 and CDR2 sequences are ENHRY and SYGVKD. The CDR3 has 17 amino acids. The CDR3 DNA follows: TGTGCCATCAGTGACGGCAGACAGGGAGGCTATAATTCACCCCTCCACTTT. It codes for CAISDGRQGGYNSPLHF.

The chain uses TRBV27 and TRBJ2-5; D unclear. The V and J ends lost 3 bases and 2 bases respectively, with 16 bases between them. The CDR3 spans 16 residues. Germline V gene lookup returns CDR1 MNHEY and CDR2 SMNVEV (reference sequence). In DNA, the CDR3 is TGTGCCAGCAGTTTGACGCCCCACGTGAGGCAAGAGACCCAGTACTTC. Translation: CASSLTPHVRQETQYF.

The chain uses TRBV7-6 and TRBJ1-2; D perhaps matches TRBD1 (5 bases). Trimming shortened V by 1 base and J by 7 bases, and 10 bases separated the two germline ends. The CDR3 is 13 residues long. CDR1 SGHVS and CDR2 FNYEAQ come from the germline V gene. The CDR3 DNA reads as TGTGCCAGCAGCTTAGGGGACGGGGGTGGCTACACCTTC. Protein sequence: CASSLGDGGGYTF.

This sequence joins TRBV7-2 and TRBJ2-3; D not resolved. The CDR3 is made up of 14 amino acids. V lost 5 bases and J 0 bases, leaving 9 bases between the germline ends. CDR1 is SGHTA, CDR2 FQGNSA, per germline. CDR3 sequence reads: CASSLGPSTDTQYF. The CDR3 DNA is TGTGCCAGCAGCCTCGGGCCTAGCACAGATACGCAGTATTTT.

The rearrangement uses TRBV7-9 and TRBJ2-3, with 10 bases identical to TRBD2. Per the germline V gene, CDR1 is SEHNR and CDR2 is FQNEAQ (reference sequence). V lost 7 bases, J lost 8 bases, and 15 bases stayed unmatched. This CDR3 comprises 16 residues. The CDR3 protein is CASMPPGLALLSTQYF. CDR3 bases: TGTGCCAGCATGCCACCGGGACTAGCGCTCCTCTCTACGCAGTATTTT.

The V gene is TRBV3-1, the J gene TRBJ1-1, with D hard to call. Germline CDR1 LGHDT, CDR2 YNNKEL (reference sequence). The CDR3 sequence is 13 residues long. V lost 2 bases and J lost 10, with 14 bases in between. The CDR3 DNA reads TGTGCCAGCAGCCAAAGTGTGGGCCCCGTAGCTTTCTTT. This translates into CASSQSVGPVAFF.

The CDR3 region is CASSGGGGYNEQFF. CDR3 nucleotide sequence: TGCGCCAGCAGCGGGGGCGGAGGGTACAATGAGCAGTTCTTC. This chain joins TRBV5-1 and TRBJ2-1; D tentatively fits TRBD1 or TRBD2 (6 bases each). The CDR3 contains 14 residues. The germline V gene encodes CDR1 SGHRS and CDR2 YFSETQ. V lost 4 bases, J lost 4 bases, and 12 bases lay in between.

This clonotype was observed a handful of times. The rearrangement links TRBV20-1 to TRBJ1-1, with D possibly being TRBD1 (5 bases). CDR3 length: 14 residues. CDR1 and CDR2 (germline): DFQATT, SNEGSKA (reference sequence). Between the trimmed V and J ends, which lost 0 bases and 4 bases, there was a span of 12 bases. CDR3: CSARDSRGFTEAFF. The CDR3 nucleotides are TGCAGTGCTAGAGATTCCCGGGGGTTCACTGAAGCTTTCTTT.

This clonotype was picked up one time. This chain links TRBV28 with TRBJ2-7; the match to TRBD2 covers 10 bases. V lost 5 bases, J lost 2 bases, and 6 bases stayed unmatched. CDR1 and CDR2 from the germline V gene are MDHEN and SYDVKM. The CDR3 is 15 amino acids. CDR3 bases: TGTGCCAGCAGTGTCAGCGGGAGGGACACCTACGAGCAGTACTTC. Translating it yields CASSVSGRDTYEQYF. Full variable domain (outside the CDR3, taken from reference TRBV28 and TRBJ2-7): DVKVTQSSRYLVKRTGEKVFLECVQDMDHENMFWYRQDPGLGLRLIYFSYDVKMKEKGDIPEGYSVSREKKERFSLILESASTNQTSMYLCASSVSGRDTYEQYFGPGTRLTVT.

This clonotype was found a few times. The rearrangement joins TRBV30 to TRBJ1-1, with no clear D. V lost 4 bases to trimming and J lost 2 bases, with 5 bases between them. This CDR3 is 11 amino acids long. CDR1 is GTSNPN and CDR2 is SVGIG in the germline V gene (reference sequence). CDR3 DNA sequence: TGTGCCTGGACCTATAACACTGAAGCTTTCTTT. Protein: CAWTYNTEAFF.

The chain joins TRBV6-5 to TRBJ1-5; tentative D call: TRBD1 (5 bases). V gave up 3 bases and J gave up 5 bases, with 8 bases separating them. Germline values: CDR1 MNHEY, CDR2 SVGAGI. This CDR3 contains 13 residues. The CDR3: CASSYQGDQPQHF. DNA for the CDR3: TGTGCCAGCAGTTATCAAGGGGATCAGCCCCAGCATTTT.

This clonotype occurred a few times. V and J are TRBV15 and TRBJ1-6, with TRBD1 matching 9 bases. This CDR3 spans 14 amino acids. Per the germline V gene, CDR1 is LNHNV and CDR2 is YYDKDF (reference sequence). The ends lost 3 bases at V and 8 bases at J; junction bases unmatched: 2. The chain's CDR3 is CATSRDRGDSPLHF. The CDR3 DNA reads TGTGCCACCAGCAGGGACAGGGGAGATTCACCCCTCCACTTT. The complete variable domain, with remaining parts taken from reference TRBV15 and TRBJ1-6, reads DAMVIQNPRYQVTQFGKPVTLSCSQTLNHNVMYWYQQKSSQAPKLLFHYYDKDFNNEADTPDNFQSRRPNTSFCFLDIRSPGLGDTAMYLCATSRDRGDSPLHFGNGTRLTVT.

This clonotype has just a few counts. The chain is built from TRBV12-3 or TRBV12-4 and TRBJ2-5; 8 positions match TRBD1. The CDR3 has 13 amino acids. With V trimmed by 6 bases and J by 4 bases, 4 bases remained unmatched. For the CDR3, the DNA is TGTGCCAGCAGCTACAGGGGGTTAGAGACCCAGTACTTC. This codes for CASSYRGLETQYF.

J is TRBJ1-2 and V is TRBV5-1; D not resolved. Germline CDR1 is SGHRS and CDR2 is YFSETQ. The CDR3 totals 15 residues. Trimming took off 3 bases at V and 8 bases at J, with 20 bases between the two ends. The CDR3 region is CASSSTLGVQGGYTF. The CDR3, as DNA: TGCGCCAGCAGCTCGACACTGGGCGTTCAAGGCGGCTACACCTTC. Supplemented by reference TRBV5-1 and TRBJ1-2, the full variable domain reads KAGVTQTPRYLIKTRGQQVTLSCSPISGHRSVSWYQQTPGQGLQFLFEYFSETQRNKGNFPGRFSGRQFSNSRSEMNVSTLELGDSALYLCASSSTLGVQGGYTFGSGTRLTVV.

J is TRBJ1-6 and V is TRBV19; 7 bases fit TRBD1. The CDR3 covers 15 residues. From germline, CDR1 is LNHDA and CDR2 SQIVND (reference sequence). J lost 11 bases, V lost 1 base, and 8 bases had no gene match. CDR3 in amino acids: CASSIGDGRGTPLHF. CDR3 bases: TGTGCCAGTAGTATAGGAGACGGCAGGGGGACACCCCTCCACTTT. The whole variable domain, remainder taken from reference TRBV19 and TRBJ1-6, is DGGITQSPKYLFRKEGQNVTLSCEQNLNHDAMYWYRQDPGQGLRLIYYSQIVNDFQKGDIAEGYSVSREKKESFPLTVTSAQKNPTAFYLCASSIGDGRGTPLHFGNGTRLTVT.

In this sample, this clonotype turned up once. The J gene is TRBJ1-2, the V gene TRBV6-1; D possibly corresponds to TRBD1 (5 bases). This CDR3 has 13 amino acids. V was shortened by 6 bases and J by 8 bases, with 16 bases between the two germline ends. Looked up from germline, CDR1 is MNHNS and CDR2 is SASEGT. CDR3 bases: TGTGCCAGCAGCCCCGAAGCAGGGCGCGGCTACACCTTC. Its protein is CASSPEAGRGYTF.

V usage is TRBV29-1 and J usage is TRBJ2-1, with 10 bases identical to TRBD2. This CDR3 has 15 residues. The trim removed 3 bases at V and 7 bases at J, leaving 9 bases unmatched. Germline CDR1 SQVTM, CDR2 ANQGSEA. The CDR3 DNA is TGCAGCGTTGAGCGTCTAGCGGGAGAAAGAAATGAGCAGTTCTTC. This encodes CSVERLAGERNEQFF.

The chain carries TRBV7-2 and TRBJ2-1; D remains ambiguous. The germline gives CDR1 SGHTA, CDR2 FQGNSA. The CDR3 is made up of 16 amino acids. Trimming shortened V by 0 bases and J by 6 bases, and 15 bases separated the two germline ends. The DNA of the CDR3 is TGTGCCAGCAGCTTAGCGTTGGATTCAGATTCCAATGAGCAGTTCTTC. It encodes CASSLALDSDSNEQFF. Supplemented by reference TRBV7-2 and TRBJ2-1, the full variable domain reads GAGVSQSPSNKVTEKGKDVELRCDPISGHTALYWYRQSLGQGLEFLIYFQGNSAPDKSGLPSDRFSAERTGGSVSTLTIQRTQQEDSAVYLCASSLALDSDSNEQFFGPGTRLTVL.

The rearrangement uses TRBV28 and TRBJ1-2; D ambiguous. Germline loops: CDR1 MDHEN, CDR2 SYDVKM. This CDR3 is 15 amino acids long. V lost 0 bases to trimming and J lost 4 bases, with 12 bases between them. The CDR3 sequence: CASSLWARVSYGYTF. CDR3 nucleotide sequence: TGTGCCAGCAGTTTATGGGCGCGGGTCAGCTATGGCTACACCTTC.

The chain combines TRBV2 with TRBJ1-5; no firm D call. Trimming cost V 1 base and J 5 bases, with 6 bases left between them. The CDR3 runs to 13 residues. CDR1 and CDR2 (germline): SNHLY, FYNNEI. The DNA for the CDR3 is TGTGCCAGCAGTGAAGGGGAGGATCAGCCCCAGCATTTT. Its protein is CASSEGEDQPQHF.

This clonotype has a handful of counts. The J gene is TRBJ1-1, the V gene TRBV10-3; D perhaps matches TRBD1 (6 bases). The CDR3 loop spans 13 amino acids. V was trimmed by 4 bases and J by 6 bases, leaving 12 bases between them. Germline CDR1 is ENHRY and CDR2 is SYGVKD. CDR3 bases: TGTGCCATCAGTGTGGCCCAGGGGTCTGAAGCTTTCTTT. It codes for CAISVAQGSEAFF.

This clonotype turned up a few times. V is TRBV21-1 and J is TRBJ2-5; TRBD2, the table's D call, lacks a check against the DNA. TRBV21-1 is tagged as a pseudogene. This CDR3 is built from 13 residues. The CDR3 region is CASTNWGGETQYF. For the CDR3, the DNA is TGTGCCAGCACCAATTGGGGAGGGGAGACCCAGTACTTC.